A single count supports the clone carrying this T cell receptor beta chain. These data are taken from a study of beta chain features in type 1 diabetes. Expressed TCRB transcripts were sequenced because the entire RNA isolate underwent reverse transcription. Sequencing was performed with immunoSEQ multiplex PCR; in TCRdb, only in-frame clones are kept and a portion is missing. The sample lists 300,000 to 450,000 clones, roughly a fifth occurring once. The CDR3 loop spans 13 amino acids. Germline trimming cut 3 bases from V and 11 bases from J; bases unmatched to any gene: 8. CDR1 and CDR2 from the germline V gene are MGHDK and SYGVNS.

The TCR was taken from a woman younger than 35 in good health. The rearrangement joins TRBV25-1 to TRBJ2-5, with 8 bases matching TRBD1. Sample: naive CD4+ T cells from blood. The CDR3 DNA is TGTGCCAGCAGTGAGGTGACAGGGGCCGGGCAGTACTTC. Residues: CASSEVTGAGQYF.